The sequence of this T cell receptor (beta chain) was determined in a study of blood T cells in healthy people across ages. Whole-study findings and limits: Age showed a roughly linear inverse relationship with TCR beta diversity per million T cells.

As concerns this clonotype: Its antigen is undetermined.

A second PCR of 7 to 11 cycles used a sample-barcoded 5' primer and a J-beta primer mix. TCRdb re-analysed the 5' RACE reads in MiXCR, keeping a single row per CDR3 protein. Here the sample spans 600,000 to 800,000 distinct CDR3 sequences, over 20% being singletons. The draw of peripheral blood yielded ten milliliters from each donor. A minimum of 6 micrograms of total RNA was extracted per sample. Germline V gives CDR1 SGHVS, CDR2 FNYEAQ. The CDR3 is made up of 15 amino acids. Trimming shortened V by 5 bases and J by 2 bases, and 15 bases separated the two germline ends. V is TRBV7-6 and J is TRBJ2-5; tentatively, D is TRBD2 (6 bases). The material sequenced was blood. The source is a man in his sixties or seventies in good health. CDR3 residues: CASSRNIAEQETQYF. CDR3 DNA: TGTGCCAGCAGCCGAAATATAGCGGAACAAGAGACCCAGTACTTC.